The 16 T cell receptor beta chains below all came from one sample that was sequenced in a study of T cells in Graves' hyperthyroidism and ophthalmopathy. The TCR beta CDR3 regions underwent amplification using RNA transcripts as the source. Using the HTBI primer set, a first-round RT-PCR was run on the TCR CDR3. Each CDR3 protein gets one entry after TCRdb re-called the multiplex PCR reads with MiXCR. In the table there are approximately 410,000 distinct CDR3 sequences, roughly 15% of which are singletons. Sequenced: blood. The receptors shown here come from a woman in her late teens or twenties with Graves' hyperthyroidism.

The chain employs TRBV5-1 and TRBJ2-5; D tentatively fits TRBD1 or TRBD2 (6 bases each). V lost 6 bases and J lost 3, with 15 bases in between. The CDR3 has 14 residues. CDR1 is SGHRS and CDR2 is YFSETQ in the germline V gene. CDR3 sequence (DNA): TGCGCCAGCAAAATAGGGGGGTTAGAAGAGACCCAGTACTTC. Its translation: CASKIGGLEETQYF.

This clonotype was seen only a few times. The chain joins TRBV7-6 to TRBJ2-3, with a tentative D call TRBD1 (5 bases). Germline V gene sequence: CDR1 SGHVS, CDR2 FNYEAQ. The CDR3 is made up of 14 amino acids. V lost 4 bases, J lost 7 bases, and 15 bases lay in between. The CDR3 DNA reads TGTGCCAGCAGCTCACGCGCACCAGGGAATACGCAGTATTTT. Translated: CASSSRAPGNTQYF.

The genes are TRBV12-3 or TRBV12-4 and TRBJ2-1, with 10 positions matching TRBD2. The CDR3 has 13 amino acids. V was pared by 6 bases and J by 15 bases, with 11 bases of the junction left unmatched. This chain's CDR3 is CASRSKIAGGTFF. In DNA form, the CDR3 reads TGTGCCAGCAGATCTAAAATAGCGGGAGGTACGTTCTTC.

V is TRBV6-2 or TRBV6-3 and J is TRBJ2-7, with D possibly being TRBD1 or TRBD2 (5 bases each). Germline V gene sequence: CDR1 MNHEY, CDR2 SVGEGT. With 7 bases removed from V and 2 bases from J, the gap between germline ends came to 18 bases. This CDR3 spans 15 amino acids. The CDR3 bases are TGTGCCAGCACCCCGTCGGGGCTAGCCACCTACGAGCAGTACTTC. Translating it yields CASTPSGLATYEQYF.

Ten or more counts support this clonotype. V gene TRBV5-1 combines with J gene TRBJ2-2; the D gene could be TRBD1 or TRBD2 (5 bases each). V shed 5 bases and J shed 5 bases, with 16 bases lying between them. This CDR3 is built from 15 residues. The germline V gene encodes CDR1 SGHRS and CDR2 YFSETQ. The CDR3 sequence: CASRAGNAGTGELFF. Written as DNA, the CDR3 is TGCGCCAGCAGAGCAGGGAACGCGGGTACCGGGGAGCTGTTTTTT. The complete variable domain, with remaining parts taken from reference TRBV5-1 and TRBJ2-2, reads KAGVTQTPRYLIKTRGQQVTLSCSPISGHRSVSWYQQTPGQGLQFLFEYFSETQRNKGNFPGRFSGRQFSNSRSEMNVSTLELGDSALYLCASRAGNAGTGELFFGEGSRLTVL.

This clonotype was seen ten or more times. The J gene is TRBJ2-3, the V gene TRBV12-3 or TRBV12-4; 8 bases agree with TRBD1. Losses at the gene ends were 6 bases for V and 11 bases for J; bases not matched to a gene: 19. The CDR3 contains 16 residues. The CDR3 protein is CASSSLDRANLSLQYF. Here the CDR3 DNA reads TGTGCCAGCAGCTCGTTGGACAGGGCCAACCTTAGCCTGCAGTATTTT.

This clonotype has a count of ten or more. The rearrangement joins TRBV6-2 or TRBV6-3 to TRBJ2-7; D might be TRBD2 (6 bases). V was clipped by 2 bases and J by 0 bases, with 8 bases between them. There are 14 residues in the CDR3. Germline V gives CDR1 MNHEY, CDR2 SVGEGT. Here the CDR3 DNA reads TGTGCCAGCAGTTACGGGCGGGACTCCTACGAGCAGTACTTC. Its translation: CASSYGRDSYEQYF.

Many counts were recorded for this clonotype. Germline and junction disagree at one end, which may indicate a read error. The CDR3 DNA is TGTGCTAGCAGCATCGCACGGACAGATACGCAGTATTTT. Protein sequence: CASSIARTDTQYF. The chain joins TRBV7-7 to TRBJ2-3, with D uncertain. This CDR3 region has 13 residues. The germline gives CDR1 SSHAT, CDR2 FNYEAQ (reference sequence).

Points on this clonotype: This may be a read error: a much more frequent sequence differs by one nucleotide. This chain connects TRBV5-1 to TRBJ2-7, with D tentatively TRBD2 (5 bases). The CDR3 contains 14 residues. Germline CDR1 and CDR2: SGHRS and YFSETQ. V lost 0 bases and J lost 2, with 9 bases in between. The CDR3 bases are TGCGCCAGCAGCTTGGATCCGGGGACCTACGAGCAGTACTTC. This codes for CASSLDPGTYEQYF.

The sample holds a few counts of this clonotype. The chain couples TRBV29-1 to TRBJ2-7; D is possibly TRBD1 or TRBD2 (5 bases each). The CDR3 sequence is 12 residues long. Germline loops: CDR1 SQVTM, CDR2 ANQGSEA. Trimming removed 6 bases at V and 5 bases at J, with 14 bases between. This chain's CDR3 is CSVAGAPHEQYF. The CDR3 coding sequence is TGCAGCGTAGCCGGGGCCCCTCACGAGCAGTACTTC.

V and J are TRBV6-4 and TRBJ2-1, with 7 bases lining up with TRBD2. The CDR3 contains 16 residues. From germline, CDR1 is MRHNA and CDR2 SNTAGT. The ends lost 2 bases at V and 10 bases at J; junction bases unmatched: 14. DNA of the CDR3: TGTGCCAGCAGTGACGAAGGGACTACCCCCTCTAGCGAGCAGTTCTTC. It codes for CASSDEGTTPSSEQFF.

This clonotype was detected ten times or more. The chain recombines TRBV29-1 with TRBJ1-2; possibly TRBD1 for D (5 bases). V lost 7 bases to trimming and J lost 2 bases, with 17 bases between them. CDR1 is SQVTM and CDR2 is ANQGSEA in the germline V gene. The CDR3 contains 14 residues. CDR3: CSASPGPGNYGYTF. As DNA, the CDR3 is TGCAGCGCCTCTCCGGGACCCGGAAACTATGGCTACACCTTC.

This clonotype was recorded a few times. V gene TRBV20-1 combines with J gene TRBJ1-2; D gene unclear. V lost 2 bases, J lost 5 bases, and 12 bases lay in between. Per the germline V gene, CDR1 is DFQATT and CDR2 is SNEGSKA (reference sequence). CDR3 length equals 13 residues. CDR3 in DNA: TGCAGTGCTAGACCCGCCCCAGAATATGGCTACACCTTC. Translated, it gives CSARPAPEYGYTF.

This clonotype showed up many times. The chain recombines TRBV7-8 with TRBJ2-7; 8 bases are shared with TRBD1. Germline lookup yields CDR1 SGHVS and CDR2 FQNEAQ. J lost 6 bases, V lost 5 bases, and 9 bases had no gene match. The CDR3 runs to 14 residues. The CDR3 bases are TGTGCCAGCAGCCACTACGGACAGGGTTCCGAGCAGTACTTC. Encoded protein: CASSHYGQGSEQYF. Drawing the rest from reference TRBV7-8 and TRBJ2-7, the complete variable domain is GAGVSQSPRYKVAKRGQDVALRCDPISGHVSLFWYQQALGQGPEFLTYFQNEAQLDKSGLPSDRFFAERPEGSVSTLKIQRTQQEDSAVYLCASSHYGQGSEQYFGPGTRLTVT.

The V and J genes are TRBV6-1 and TRBJ2-1; 9 bases fit TRBD1. In germline, CDR1 is MNHNS, CDR2 SASEGT. The trim removed 6 bases at V and 6 bases at J, leaving 9 bases unmatched. This CDR3 is 15 amino acids long. The CDR3 bases are TGTGCCAGCAGCTCCGGGACAGGGAGTGTCAATGAGCAGTTCTTC. It codes for CASSSGTGSVNEQFF.

This clonotype was detected only once. The chain recombines TRBV20-1 with TRBJ2-7; 9 nucleotides agree with TRBD2. The germline V gene has CDR1 DFQATT and CDR2 SNEGSKA (reference sequence). This CDR3 contains 14 residues. The CDR3 spells CSPSGDSSSYEQYF. CDR3 nucleotide sequence: TGCAGCCCTAGCGGGGACAGCAGTTCCTACGAGCAGTACTTC.